The 16 T cell receptor beta chains below all came from one sample that was sequenced in a study of CD8+CD57+ T cells in acquired aplastic anemia. Previously, flow cytometry had revealed CD8+CD57+ cell expansion in the patients chosen for sequencing. Using genomic DNA as the template, TCR beta VDJ and CDR3 profiling was carried out. TCRdb reanalysed the reads using MiXCR and keeps one entry per CDR3 protein. The sample carries 150,000 to 200,000 distinct CDR3 sequences, roughly 48% recorded once. The sample taken for sequencing was sorted CD4+, CD8+, or CD8+CD57+ T cells (not recorded which) from PBMCs. The receptor source for this set is a human donor with aplastic anemia.

J is TRBJ1-2 and V is TRBV24-1; D remains unclear. This CDR3 spans 13 amino acids. V shed 0 bases and J shed 8 bases, with 9 bases lying between them. Germline V gives CDR1 KGHDR, CDR2 SFDVKD. CDR3 coding DNA: TGTGCCACCAGTGATTTGCTAAGTGAAGGCTACACCTTC. It specifies CATSDLLSEGYTF.

This clonotype was counted ten times or more. V gene TRBV14 combines with J gene TRBJ1-4; 7 nucleotides align to TRBD1. V dropped 4 bases and J dropped 2; count of bases not matched to a gene: 4. The germline gives CDR1 SGHDN, CDR2 FVKESK. This CDR3 is 15 amino acids long. As DNA, the CDR3 is TGTGCCAGCAGCCTAAGGGGGCCGACTAATGAAAAACTGTTTTTT. This gives the protein CASSLRGPTNEKLFF.

The chain employs TRBV5-1 and TRBJ2-1; the match to TRBD2 covers 13 bases. This CDR3 is built from 17 residues. Germline assignment: CDR1 SGHRS and CDR2 YFSETQ. V shed 6 bases and J 8 bases; nucleotides not matched to a gene: 14. The CDR3 nucleotides are TGCGCCAGCACCCTCACCGGACTAGCGGGAGTTGGGTATGAGCAGTTCTTC. This encodes CASTLTGLAGVGYEQFF.

Turning to this clonotype: A much more abundant neighbour one base away suggests this may be a read error. This rearrangement joins TRBV9 to TRBJ2-7; possibly TRBD1 for D (7 bases). CDR1 and CDR2 from the germline V gene are SGDLS and YYNGEE. The germline V and J ends were trimmed by 4 bases and 7 bases, with 15 bases remaining between them. CDR3 length equals 13 residues. CDR3 in DNA: TGTGCCAGCAGCCCAGGGGGGACTTGGGAGCAGTACTTC. Protein: CASSPGGTWEQYF.

This clonotype was observed at least ten times. This sequence joins TRBV9 and TRBJ1-2; weak D call: TRBD1 (5 bases). Looked up from germline, CDR1 is SGDLS and CDR2 is YYNGEE. V was cut by 3 bases and J by 2 bases, with 11 bases left in between. This CDR3 spans 14 amino acids. The CDR3 DNA is TGTGCCAGCAGCGCCGGGGGTGGGAACTATGGCTACACCTTC. Its protein product is CASSAGGGNYGYTF.

J is TRBJ2-3 and V is TRBV30; D possibly corresponds to TRBD2 (8 bases). CDR3 length: 15 residues. With 4 bases removed from V and 4 bases from J, the gap between germline ends came to 18 bases. Germline assignment: CDR1 GTSNPN and CDR2 SVGIG (reference sequence). The CDR3 is CAWTSGGGAADTQYF. The CDR3 bases are TGTGCCTGGACCTCGGGAGGGGGCGCAGCAGATACGCAGTATTTT.

V and J are TRBV6-5 and TRBJ2-3; D assignment may be TRBD1 or TRBD2 (5 bases each). This CDR3 contains 13 residues. The germline CDR1 and CDR2 sequences are MNHEY and SVGAGI. V gave up 2 bases and J gave up 4 bases, with 7 bases separating them. CDR3 nucleotides: TGTGCCAGCAGTTACAGAGGGGCAGATACGCAGTATTTT. Its translation: CASSYRGADTQYF.

This clonotype was recorded at least ten times. The chain has TRBV9 and TRBJ2-7, with D possibly being TRBD2 (5 bases). Germline CDR1 SGDLS, CDR2 YYNGEE. This CDR3 contains 15 residues. V shed 4 bases and J shed 2 bases, with 16 bases lying between them. CDR3 loop: CASSPRTSGAYEQYF. The DNA for the CDR3 is TGTGCCAGCAGCCCACGTACTAGTGGGGCCTACGAGCAGTACTTC.

This clonotype appeared many times. This chain joins TRBV2 and TRBJ2-7; D unclear. Germline CDR1 is SNHLY and CDR2 is FYNNEI. The V and J ends lost 7 bases and 2 bases respectively, with 12 bases between them. This CDR3 has 13 amino acids. In nucleotides, the CDR3 is TGTGCCAGCACCTCCCCCCGGGCCTACGAGCAGTACTTC. This gives the protein CASTSPRAYEQYF.

This clonotype has ten or more counts. This chain joins TRBV20-1 and TRBJ2-1; TRBD2 matches 13 bases. CDR3 length equals 14 residues. V shed 5 bases, J shed 6 bases, and the junction held 4 bases outside the gene matches. Germline V gene lookup returns CDR1 DFQATT and CDR2 SNEGSKA (reference sequence). In DNA form, the CDR3 reads TGCAGTGCTGAGGGACTAGCGGGAAGCAATGAGCAGTTCTTC. It encodes CSAEGLAGSNEQFF.

This clonotype was seen repeatedly, ten times or more. The rearrangement links TRBV12-3 or TRBV12-4 to TRBJ1-2; no firm D call. Trimming shortened V by 3 bases and J by 8 bases, and 19 bases separated the two germline ends. CDR3 length: 15 residues. The CDR3 nucleotides are TGTGCCAGCAGTTTCATTGAAGGAACTGTTGGGGGCTACACCTTC. Translation: CASSFIEGTVGGYTF.

The chain couples TRBV7-9 to TRBJ2-7, with a possible D match to TRBD1 (6 bases). This CDR3 has 13 residues. The germline gives CDR1 SEHNR, CDR2 FQNEAQ (reference sequence). The germline V and J ends were trimmed by 6 bases and 7 bases, with 16 bases remaining between them. Here the CDR3 reads CASSERQDGEQYF. The CDR3 bases are TGTGCCAGCAGTGAAAGACAGGACGGAGAGCAGTACTTC.

Many counts were recorded for this clonotype. The genes are TRBV5-1 and TRBJ2-1; D may be TRBD1 (6 bases). Trimming shortened V by 4 bases and J by 6 bases, and 11 bases separated the two germline ends. The germline V gene has CDR1 SGHRS and CDR2 YFSETQ. The CDR3 has 13 residues. CDR3 bases: TGCGCCAGCAGCCGAGGACAGACCAATGAGCAGTTCTTC. This gives the protein CASSRGQTNEQFF.

This clonotype has at least ten counts. This chain uses TRBV20-1 with TRBJ2-1, with D possibly matching TRBD2 (6 bases). V lost 0 bases to trimming and J lost 3 bases, with 18 bases between them. Germline values: CDR1 DFQATT, CDR2 SNEGSKA (reference sequence). There are 17 residues in the CDR3. The DNA of the CDR3 is TGCAGTGCTAGAGATGATGTTACGGGACTGAACTACAATGAGCAGTTCTTC. It encodes CSARDDVTGLNYNEQFF.

This clonotype was observed at least ten times. In nucleotides, the CDR3 is TGTGCCAGCAGCTTAAGACCCGGGAGCGGTTACAATGAGCAGTTCTTC. Protein: CASSLRPGSGYNEQFF. The chain combines TRBV7-3 with TRBJ2-1, with D tentatively TRBD2 (6 bases). V was shortened by 1 base and J by 4 bases, with 14 bases between the two germline ends. CDR1 and CDR2 (germline): SGHTA, FQGTGA. This CDR3 contains 16 residues.

This clonotype was recorded only once. The chain joins TRBV29-1 to TRBJ1-1; possible D gene TRBD1, 6 bases. Germline values: CDR1 SQVTM, CDR2 ANQGSEA. Trimming removed 3 bases from V and 1 base from J, with 12 bases in between. The CDR3 runs to 14 residues. CDR3 nucleotide sequence: TGCAGCGTTGAGGGGGGCGCCTGGAACACTGAAGCTTTCTTT. Protein: CSVEGGAWNTEAFF.